The sequence of this T cell receptor (beta chain) was determined in a study of cytomegalovirus exposure and HLA in healthy donors. This cohort consisted of healthy bone marrow donors. Overall study results and limits: The authors listed 164 TCR beta chains as cytomegalovirus-associated.

To note about this clone: Antigen: not known.

The PCR contained 60 Vbeta and 13 Jbeta primers. TCRdb's copy holds only in-frame clones and misses some; the assay was immunoSEQ multiplex PCR. The record lists approximately 210,000 clones, of which the ten most abundant hold under 1%. Sequencing was done on a sample of PBMCs. The clonotype originates from a woman in her 30s in good health and CMV-seropositive.

CDR3 sequence: CASSWGLADYNEQFF. The CDR3 coding sequence is TGCGCCAGCAGCTGGGGACTAGCGGATTACAATGAGCAGTTCTTC. The rearrangement links TRBV5-1 to TRBJ2-1; 11 bases are shared with TRBD2. Germline V gene data show CDR1 as SGHRS and CDR2 as YFSETQ. After removal of 3 bases from V and 4 bases from J, the junction contained 3 bases not matched to a gene. The CDR3 covers 15 residues.